This T cell receptor beta chain was retrieved from a study of T cell repertoires in cytomegalovirus infection. Study as a whole: Carrying CMV and the relevant HLA type showed in public TCR beta signatures. Whole-study results and caveats: CMV-specific TCR beta clonotypes restricted by HLA-C dominated the ex vivo response.

In this sample, this clonotype turned up many times. Its specificity is unknown. TCRdb redid the calling of the reads with MiXCR, one entry per CDR3 protein. Of about 680,000 distinct CDR3 sequences detected, 24% appear once; the ten largest clones hold roughly 8%. CDR3 length: 15 residues. The V gene's germline CDR1 is MGHRA and CDR2 YSYEKL. Losses at the gene ends were 5 bases for V and 0 bases for J; bases not matched to a gene: 6. The sequence derives from a human donor in good health (CMV status not recorded). Some clones in this sample may be carry-over from other donors' samples. V and J are TRBV4-1 and TRBJ1-2; TRBD1 matches 7 bases. Material: CD8+ T cells from PBMCs. The CDR3 loop is CASSFRQGTNYGYTF. CDR3 nucleotide sequence: TGCGCCAGCAGCTTTCGACAGGGAACTAACTATGGCTACACCTTC.